This TCR beta chain was identified during a study of beta chain features in type 1 diabetes. Study in general: Cell yields, gender and age were comparable in patients and healthy donors.

V gave up 5 bases and J gave up 0 bases, with 14 bases separating them. The CDR3 spans 16 residues. The germline CDR1 and CDR2 sequences are SEHNR and FQNEAQ (reference sequence). cDNA synthesis used the whole RNA isolate, giving expressed TCRB sequences. Assay: immunoSEQ multiplex PCR; the TCRdb copy retains only in-frame clones and omits some. The sample carries under 500,000 clones, 25% to 35% recorded once. This chain uses TRBV7-9 with TRBJ1-5, with D perhaps matching TRBD1 (5 bases). The sample comprised naive CD4+ T cells from blood. This sequence was found in a man aged 18 to 29 in good health. The CDR3 bases are TGTGCCAGCAGCCGCGGAAGCGGGGCTAGCAATCAGCCCCAGCATTTT. This sequence encodes CASSRGSGASNQPQHF.